This TCR beta chain was captured in a study of shared clonotypes between healthy human individuals. The CDR3 runs to 15 residues. Trimming took off 0 bases at V and 3 bases at J, with 12 bases between the two ends. Germline V gene data show CDR1 as SGHNT and CDR2 as YYREEE (reference sequence). Genomic DNA of every subset was divided equally among multiple immunoSEQ plates. Some clones are missing from TCRdb's copy, which holds only in-frame ones; the method was immunoSEQ multiplex PCR. This sample has roughly 2.2 million clones; 85% to 95% occur once, and the top ten carry approximately 0.41%. This sequence originates from a man younger than 35 in good health. Some clones in this sample may be carry-over from other donors' samples. Sequencing used naive CD4+ T cells from PBMCs. Subset specified: CD45RA+ positively selected. The chain links TRBV5-4 to TRBJ1-2; D perhaps matches TRBD1 (6 bases). This CDR3 is CASSLAYGGDYGYTF. The CDR3 region has the DNA TGTGCCAGCAGCTTGGCCTACGGGGGCGACTATGGCTACACCTTC.